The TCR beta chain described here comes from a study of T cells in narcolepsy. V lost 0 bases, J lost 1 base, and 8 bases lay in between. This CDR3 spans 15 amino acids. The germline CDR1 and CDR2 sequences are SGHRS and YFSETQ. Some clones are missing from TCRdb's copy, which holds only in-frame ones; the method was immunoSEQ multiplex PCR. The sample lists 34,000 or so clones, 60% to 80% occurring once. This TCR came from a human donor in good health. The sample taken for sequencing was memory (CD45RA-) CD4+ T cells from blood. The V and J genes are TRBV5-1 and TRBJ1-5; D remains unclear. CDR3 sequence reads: CASSLEGLSNQPQHF. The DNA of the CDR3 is TGCGCCAGCAGCTTGGAAGGGTTGAGCAATCAGCCCCAGCATTTT.